These 32 T cell receptor beta chains came from one sample sequenced in a study of T-cell reconstitution after alpha-beta-depleted transplantation in children. As it was prepared, the TCRbeta library received unique molecular identifiers. TCRdb redid the calling of the PCR reads with MiXCR, one entry per CDR3 protein. This table has 350,000 to 500,000 distinct CDR3 sequences, roughly 43% appearing once. The sample in question was PBMCs, obtained before TCRalphabeta/CD19-depleted stem cell transplant. These receptors were collected from a girl under 10 years old with aplastic anemia, due to receive a stem cell transplant.

This clonotype was detected only a few times. The chain has TRBV20-1 and TRBJ2-7; 9 bases fit TRBD2. Trimming at V came to 2 bases and at J to 3 bases, leaving 8 bases not matched to a gene. The CDR3 is made up of 15 amino acids. CDR1 is DFQATT and CDR2 is SNEGSKA in the germline V gene (reference sequence). The CDR3: CSARMLAGSGYEQYF. The CDR3 nucleotides are TGCAGTGCTAGAATGCTAGCGGGATCGGGCTACGAGCAGTACTTC.

This clonotype showed up many times. This chain connects TRBV20-1 to TRBJ2-7; unclear D gene. Per germline, CDR1 DFQATT and CDR2 SNEGSKA (reference sequence). The CDR3 is 15 residues long. V was clipped by 3 bases and J by 5 bases, with 20 bases between them. The CDR3 region is CSARDQDLWIDEQYF. The CDR3 region has the DNA TGCAGTGCTAGGGACCAGGACCTCTGGATCGACGAGCAGTACTTC.

The rearrangement uses TRBV7-3 and TRBJ2-3; 8 bases map to TRBD2. Germline values: CDR1 SGHTA, CDR2 FQGTGA. The CDR3 consists of 14 residues. J gave up 6 bases and V 5 bases, and 7 bases lay outside the gene matches. The CDR3 loop reads CASSPAGEVDTQYF. In DNA, the CDR3 is TGTGCCAGCAGCCCAGCGGGAGAGGTGGATACGCAGTATTTT.

In this sample, this clonotype turned up once. This chain uses TRBV20-1 with TRBJ2-3; possibly TRBD1 for D (7 bases). The CDR3 has 15 residues. CDR1 and CDR2 (germline): DFQATT, SNEGSKA (reference sequence). Trimming cost V 6 bases and J 3 bases, with 19 bases left between them. CDR3 in DNA: TGCAGTGCCAAGAAGACAGGGAGGTCTACAGATACGCAGTATTTT. The encoded protein is CSAKKTGRSTDTQYF.

The chain carries TRBV15 and TRBJ2-5; TRBD2 is a possible D gene (7 bases). Between the trimmed V and J ends, which lost 1 base and 1 base, there was a span of 10 bases. The CDR3 consists of 15 residues. CDR1 and CDR2 (germline): LNHNV, YYDKDF (reference sequence). The CDR3 region is CATSRGGGLQETQYF. The CDR3 DNA reads TGTGCCACCAGCAGAGGGGGGGGGCTCCAAGAGACCCAGTACTTC.

This chain joins TRBV7-9 and TRBJ1-5; D is undetermined. The CDR3 consists of 16 residues. CDR1 is SEHNR, CDR2 FQNEAQ, per germline (reference sequence). V lost 1 base and J lost 0, with 10 bases in between. CDR3 loop: CASSLGAGHSNQPQHF. For the CDR3, the DNA is TGTGCCAGCAGCTTAGGAGCAGGTCATAGCAATCAGCCCCAGCATTTT.

This chain uses TRBV7-6 with TRBJ2-2; D call uncertain. Between the trimmed V and J ends, which lost 2 bases and 0 bases, there was a span of 13 bases. The CDR3 is 17 amino acids. From germline, CDR1 is SGHVS and CDR2 FNYEAQ. The CDR3 loop is CASSLTPGVANTGELFF. For the CDR3, the DNA is TGTGCCAGCAGCTTAACCCCCGGCGTCGCGAACACCGGGGAGCTGTTTTTT. Variable domain in full (rest from reference TRBV7-6 and TRBJ2-2): GAGVSQSPRYKVTKRGQDVALRCDPISGHVSLYWYRQALGQGPEFLTYFNYEAQQDKSGLPNDRFSAERPEGSISTLTIQRTEQRDSAMYRCASSLTPGVANTGELFFGEGSRLTVL.

This clonotype turned up a few times. This chain uses TRBV20-1 with TRBJ2-4, with D unclear. Germline V gene data show CDR1 as DFQATT and CDR2 as SNEGSKA (reference sequence). The CDR3 runs to 13 residues. The ends were cut back, 1 base at V and 5 bases at J, with 9 bases in the middle. CDR3 residues: CSARGVNENIQYF. In DNA, the CDR3 is TGCAGTGCTAGAGGTGTAAATGAAAACATTCAGTACTTC.

This clonotype was recorded at least ten times. V and J are TRBV14 and TRBJ2-2, with D perhaps matching TRBD1 (5 bases). CDR3 length equals 14 residues. Looked up from germline, CDR1 is SGHDN and CDR2 is FVKESK. V was shortened by 1 base and J by 6 bases, with 9 bases between the two germline ends. CDR3 nucleotide sequence: TGTGCCAGCAGCCAAGTCCAGGGTCCCGGGGAGCTGTTTTTT. It yields the protein CASSQVQGPGELFF.

Note on this clonotype: The junction and the germline gene differ at one end; a read error may be behind it. V usage is TRBV4-3 and J usage is TRBJ2-7; D remains unclear. Germline V gene data show CDR1 as LGHNA and CDR2 as YSLEER. CDR3 length equals 13 residues. CDR3 protein: CASGLGEGYEHYF. As DNA, the CDR3 is TGCGCCAGCGGCCTGGGTGAAGGCTACGAGCACTACTTC.

This clonotype turned up a few times. V and J are TRBV30 and TRBJ2-7, with 8 bases that match TRBD2. The J segment lost 3 bases and the V segment lost 6 bases, leaving 4 bases of the junction unmatched. The CDR3 is 12 residues long. Germline values: CDR1 GTSNPN, CDR2 SVGIG (reference sequence). CDR3 sequence reads: CACRGTSYEQYF. The CDR3 DNA sequence: TGTGCCTGTCGCGGGACTAGCTACGAGCAGTACTTC.

This chain uses TRBV20-1 with TRBJ2-7; 9 bases map to TRBD1. Germline values: CDR1 DFQATT, CDR2 SNEGSKA (reference sequence). The CDR3 is 13 amino acids. The junction had 5 bases not matched to a gene; V was cut back by 5 bases and J by 3 bases. The CDR3 reads CSAPGTGIYEQYF. CDR3 bases: TGCAGTGCTCCCGGGACAGGGATCTACGAGCAGTACTTC.

This clonotype was seen only a few times. V is TRBV29-1 and J is TRBJ2-7, with a tentative D call TRBD2 (6 bases). Germline assignment: CDR1 SQVTM and CDR2 ANQGSEA. Trimming left V 0 bases short and J 3 bases short, with 9 bases between. The CDR3 runs to 13 residues. The CDR3 reads CSVEETGDYEQYF. As DNA, the CDR3 is TGCAGCGTTGAAGAGACGGGGGACTACGAGCAGTACTTC.

The chain couples TRBV4-1 to TRBJ1-2; 10 bases are shared with TRBD1. This CDR3 has 16 residues. CDR1 is MGHRA and CDR2 is YSYEKL in the germline V gene. With V trimmed by 4 bases and J by 7 bases, 12 bases remained unmatched. As DNA, the CDR3 is TGCGCCAGCAGCCTAAGCCCGAGGACAGGGGGAGGTGGCTACACCTTC. Its translation is CASSLSPRTGGGGYTF.

The chain couples TRBV29-1 to TRBJ1-2; D remains ambiguous. The CDR3 has 14 amino acids. V dropped 4 bases and J dropped 4 bases, with 16 bases sitting between them. Per the germline V gene, CDR1 is SQVTM and CDR2 is ANQGSEA. The DNA for the CDR3 is TGCAGCGTTGTCTCCCCGGCACCTCCCTATGGCTACACCTTC. Its protein product is CSVVSPAPPYGYTF.

This clonotype was counted a few times. The CDR3 loop is CASSGRQGVPYGYTF. The CDR3 bases are TGTGCCAGCAGCGGGCGACAGGGGGTCCCCTATGGCTACACCTTC. This chain links TRBV9 with TRBJ1-2; 9 bases align to TRBD1. J was trimmed by 4 bases and V by 3 bases; bases with no gene match: 7. CDR1 is SGDLS, CDR2 YYNGEE, per germline. The CDR3 is made up of 15 amino acids.

In its sample, this clonotype was seen a few times. This sequence joins TRBV27 and TRBJ2-2, with D unclear. From germline, CDR1 is MNHEY and CDR2 SMNVEV (reference sequence). The ends were cut back, 3 bases at V and 1 base at J, with 6 bases in the middle. The CDR3 consists of 14 residues. The CDR3 sequence is CASSFSWNTGELFF. DNA of the CDR3: TGTGCCAGCAGTTTTAGCTGGAACACCGGGGAGCTGTTTTTT.

J is TRBJ2-1 and V is TRBV20-1, with 8 bases identical to TRBD1. Germline CDR1 is DFQATT and CDR2 is SNEGSKA (reference sequence). J gave up 6 bases and V 6 bases, and 10 bases lay outside the gene matches. The CDR3 has 14 amino acids. This chain's CDR3 is CSAPDRGQGNEQFF. The CDR3 DNA reads as TGCAGTGCGCCTGACAGGGGTCAGGGCAATGAGCAGTTCTTC.

This chain links TRBV7-9 with TRBJ2-2, with 8 bases aligning to TRBD1. V lost 5 bases and J lost 0; bases outside the gene matches: 2. The CDR3 is made up of 15 amino acids. Germline V gene sequence: CDR1 SEHNR, CDR2 FQNEAQ (reference sequence). The CDR3 DNA sequence: TGTGCCAGCAGCGACAGGGGCGCGAACACCGGGGAGCTGTTTTTT. The encoded protein is CASSDRGANTGELFF.

V and J are TRBV29-1 and TRBJ2-1, with 8 bases that match TRBD1. This CDR3 is 14 amino acids long. V gave up 3 bases and J gave up 4 bases; unmatched junction bases: 5. Germline lookup yields CDR1 SQVTM and CDR2 ANQGSEA. CDR3 sequence: CSVESRDRYNEQFF. As DNA, the CDR3 is TGCAGCGTTGAGTCCCGGGACAGGTACAATGAGCAGTTCTTC.

V and J are TRBV5-1 and TRBJ2-7; 9 positions match TRBD1. Trimming at V came to 0 bases and at J to 3 bases, leaving 10 bases not matched to a gene. The CDR3 covers 17 residues. Germline CDR1 is SGHRS and CDR2 is YFSETQ. For the CDR3, the DNA is TGCGCCAGCAGCTTGGGGGTCCAACAGGGGGCGAACTACGAGCAGTACTTC. Its protein product is CASSLGVQQGANYEQYF.

A single count supports this clonotype. V and J are TRBV20-1 and TRBJ2-3; perhaps TRBD2 as D (6 bases). Germline assignment: CDR1 DFQATT and CDR2 SNEGSKA (reference sequence). This CDR3 has 12 amino acids. For the CDR3, the DNA is TGCAGCAAGGGACTTCACACAGATACGCAGTATTTT. Translated: CSKGLHTDTQYF.

This clonotype was detected ten times or more. V is TRBV12-3 or TRBV12-4 and J is TRBJ2-1; D is possibly TRBD1 or TRBD2 (5 bases each). This CDR3 has 15 residues. V was pared by 3 bases and J by 1 base, with 10 bases between. The DNA for the CDR3 is TGTGCCAGCAGTTTTGGGACCCCTTCCTACAATGAGCAGTTCTTC. Amino acids: CASSFGTPSYNEQFF.

This rearrangement joins TRBV2 to TRBJ2-1; 13 nucleotides match TRBD2. Losses at the gene ends were 6 bases for V and 0 bases for J; bases not matched to a gene: 8. The CDR3 length is 18 residues. Germline V CDR1 and CDR2: SNHLY, FYNNEI. The CDR3 region has the DNA TGTGCCAGCAGAAGACTAGCGGGAGGCCCGAGCTCCTACAATGAGCAGTTCTTC. Its translation: CASRRLAGGPSSYNEQFF.

The rearrangement uses TRBV20-1 and TRBJ2-1, with D possibly TRBD2 on 5 matching bases. Looked up from germline, CDR1 is DFQATT and CDR2 is SNEGSKA (reference sequence). The length of the CDR3 is 13 residues. The germline V and J ends were trimmed by 0 bases and 6 bases, with 9 bases remaining between them. CDR3 protein: CSARDRGRNEQFF. For the CDR3, the DNA is TGCAGTGCTAGAGACAGAGGGCGCAATGAGCAGTTCTTC.

The chain couples TRBV5-1 to TRBJ2-7; no reliable D call. From germline, CDR1 is SGHRS and CDR2 YFSETQ. V was cut by 0 bases and J by 0 bases, with 10 bases left in between. CDR3 length equals 15 residues. The CDR3 spells CASSLEGLSSYEQYF. CDR3 nucleotide sequence: TGCGCCAGCAGCTTGGAAGGTCTCAGCTCCTACGAGCAGTACTTC.

The rearrangement links TRBV5-6 to TRBJ2-5, with a possible D match to TRBD1 (6 bases). V lost 4 bases, J lost 6 bases, and 19 bases lay in between. The CDR3 has 15 residues. Germline V gene data show CDR1 as SGHDT and CDR2 as YYEEEE. CDR3 nucleotides: TGTGCCAGCAGCCTTACAGGGCCACGCAGGAAGACCCAGTACTTC. Translation: CASSLTGPRRKTQYF.

The chain links TRBV28 to TRBJ2-7; 9 nucleotides line up with TRBD1. The CDR3 sequence is 15 residues long. V was pared by 6 bases and J by 1 base, with 7 bases of the junction left unmatched. Germline CDR1 MDHEN, CDR2 SYDVKM. CDR3 bases: TGTGCCAGCAGCCGGACAGGGGTATGGTCCTACGAGCAGTACTTC. Its protein is CASSRTGVWSYEQYF.

The chain uses TRBV6-2 or TRBV6-3 and TRBJ2-5, with 10 bases that match TRBD2. The germline V gene has CDR1 MNHEY and CDR2 SVGEGT. The V gene end was trimmed by 7 bases and the J gene end by 1 base; junction bases not matched to a gene: 9. There are 16 residues in the CDR3. CDR3 loop: CASTRSGRALQETQYF. CDR3 DNA: TGTGCCAGCACCAGAAGCGGGAGGGCCCTCCAAGAGACCCAGTACTTC.

This clonotype was recorded a few times. This chain joins TRBV10-3 and TRBJ2-1; 11 nucleotides match TRBD2. Trimming took 9 bases from V and 8 from J; bases not matched to a gene: 15. The CDR3 is 16 residues long. Germline V gives CDR1 ENHRY, CDR2 SYGVKD. The CDR3, as DNA: TGTGCCATTAGTCACCTTAGCGGGGGGGCCGGTTATGAGCAGTTCTTC. Amino acid sequence: CAISHLSGGAGYEQFF.

This clonotype was detected ten times or more. Here the CDR3 reads CASSWEAGGIGRETQYF. In nucleotides, the CDR3 is TGTGCCAGCAGCTGGGAAGCGGGAGGGATAGGGCGTGAGACCCAGTACTTC. This chain links TRBV6-1 with TRBJ2-5; 10 bases align to TRBD2. The CDR3 runs to 17 residues. Germline V gene lookup returns CDR1 MNHNS and CDR2 SASEGT. The V gene end was trimmed by 6 bases and the J gene end by 5 bases; junction bases not matched to a gene: 15.

CDR3: CASSYGTGTGAVEQYF. The CDR3 region has the DNA TGTGCCAGCAGTTACGGGACCGGGACAGGGGCCGTCGAGCAGTACTTC. The rearrangement links TRBV6-5 to TRBJ2-7, with TRBD1 matching 10 bases. The CDR3 runs 16 residues. The trim removed 2 bases at V and 6 bases at J, leaving 10 bases unmatched. Germline V gene sequence: CDR1 MNHEY, CDR2 SVGAGI.